This entry describes one TCR beta chain. As yet, its antigen is unknown. The CDR3 is made up of 13 amino acids. CDR1 is LNHDA and CDR2 is SQIVND in the germline V gene (reference sequence). The V and J ends lost 7 bases and 9 bases respectively, with 18 bases between them. This record comes from a study of cytomegalovirus exposure and HLA in healthy donors. Study in general: As an earlier analysis found, about 190 million T cells yielded around 110 million unique TCR beta sequences. Study-level results: TCR beta V segments were, for the most part, productive about 87% or about 30% of the time in an earlier analysis. The study designated 150 or so TCR beta chains cytomegalovirus-associated.

PCR primers comprised 60 Vbeta and 13 Jbeta primers. Method: immunoSEQ multiplex PCR; TCRdb's copy keeps in-frame clones and lacks some. The sample includes about 170,000 clones. This receptor was identified in a woman younger than 30 in good health and CMV-seropositive. The V and J genes are TRBV19 and TRBJ1-1; D ambiguous. What was sequenced was PBMCs. The CDR3 nucleotides read TGTGCCAGTACTCCCGGGGTGATCAGCCAAGCTTTCTTT. Translating gives CASTPGVISQAFF.